Each of the 31 T cell receptor beta chains below was sequenced from the same sample in a study of T cells in localized non-small cell lung cancer (dated by TCRdb to 2018 to 2021). The library was produced with the immunoSEQ multiplex PCR assay. TCRdb retrieved this table from immuneACCESS and kept in-frame rearrangements only. Not all clones are present; in checked studies, unresolved V genes account for under half, and no reason is known for the remainder. The sample contains roughly 34,000 clones, 75% to 90% of them found a single time. Of the sample, 15% to 20% falls within the top ten clones. The sample in question was peripheral blood mononuclear cells, obtained before any cancer treatment. The receptor set was obtained from a man aged 35-75 years with stage III lung adenocarcinoma.

This clone was detected only once. J is TRBJ1-1 and V is TRBV6-5; D possibly corresponds to TRBD1 (5 bases). The V gene's germline CDR1 is MNHEY and CDR2 SVGAGI. The CDR3 has 14 amino acids. Between the trimmed V and J ends, which lost 2 bases and 3 bases, there was a span of 10 bases. For the CDR3, the DNA is TGTGCCAGCAGTTACATGGGGCAGGACACTGAAGCTTTCTTT. Translated: CASSYMGQDTEAFF.

The chain has TRBV12-5 and TRBJ2-4; D not certain. This CDR3 has 14 residues. The germline CDR1 and CDR2 sequences are LGHNT and FRNRAP. V lost 4 bases, J lost 1 base, and 8 bases lay in between. The DNA of the CDR3 is TGTGCTAGTGGTTCTTCTGGGGCCAAAAACATTCAGTACTTC. This sequence encodes CASGSSGAKNIQYF.

The chain employs TRBV27 and TRBJ2-5, with TRBD2 identical over 8 bases. This CDR3 region has 16 residues. Unmatched junction bases numbered 13, after V lost 5 bases and J lost 5 bases. The germline V gene encodes CDR1 MNHEY and CDR2 SMNVEV (reference sequence). The CDR3 bases are TGTGCCAGCAGTAACCTTGACCGGGGGGGCGGGGAGACCCAGTACTTC. Translating it yields CASSNLDRGGGETQYF.

V usage is TRBV4-3 and J usage is TRBJ2-7; the match to TRBD2 covers 10 bases. The ends lost 1 base at V and 4 bases at J; junction bases unmatched: 13. The CDR3 loop spans 18 amino acids. Germline V gives CDR1 LGHNA, CDR2 YSLEER. CDR3 protein: CASSQVRVSGGTLYEQYF. CDR3 in DNA: TGCGCCAGCAGCCAAGTGCGGGTTAGCGGGGGGACGTTATACGAGCAGTACTTC.

The chain joins TRBV4-3 to TRBJ2-7; TRBD2 might be the D (5 bases). Trimming cost V 2 bases and J 4 bases, with 15 bases left between them. This CDR3 has 15 residues. Germline values: CDR1 LGHNA, CDR2 YSLEER. CDR3 region: CASSQIGRGEYEQYF. In DNA, the CDR3 is TGCGCCAGCAGCCAAATCGGACGGGGAGAGTACGAGCAGTACTTC.

The gene calls are TRBV4-3 and TRBJ2-1; D is ambiguous. Germline CDR1 reads LGHNA; CDR2 reads YSLEER. V shed 1 base and J shed 7 bases, with 14 bases lying between them. CDR3 length: 15 residues. CDR3 protein: CASSQGRTPANEQFF. The CDR3 DNA is TGCGCCAGCAGCCAAGGCCGAACGCCAGCGAATGAGCAGTTCTTC.

The gene calls are TRBV5-1 and TRBJ2-2, with D perhaps TRBD1 (6 bases). The germline V and J ends were trimmed by 0 bases and 5 bases, with 17 bases remaining between them. This CDR3 comprises 17 residues. The germline gives CDR1 SGHRS, CDR2 YFSETQ. CDR3 nucleotide sequence: TGCGCCAGCAGCTTGGATGGGGCAGGGGCGAGTACCGGGGAGCTGTTTTTT. It is translated as CASSLDGAGASTGELFF.

The chain couples TRBV2 to TRBJ1-6; D not certain. The CDR3 totals 17 residues. CDR1 and CDR2 (germline): SNHLY, FYNNEI. Trimming took 8 bases from V and 0 from J, leaving 17 bases between them. As DNA, the CDR3 is TGTGCCAGCGTGAGGCACTCTAGGAGCTCCTATAATTCACCCCTCCACTTT. Translating it yields CASVRHSRSSYNSPLHF.

V and J are TRBV6-5 and TRBJ1-1; D is possibly TRBD1 (5 bases). CDR1 is MNHEY, CDR2 SVGAGI, per germline. CDR3 length: 15 amino acids. Trimming removed 0 bases at V and 6 bases at J, with 14 bases between. The CDR3 DNA follows: TGTGCCAGCAGTTACTCGACGGGGGGGAGCGCTGAAGCTTTCTTT. This codes for CASSYSTGGSAEAFF.

This sequence joins TRBV14 and TRBJ1-1; D unresolved. In germline, CDR1 is SGHDN, CDR2 FVKESK. V was clipped by 2 bases and J by 1 base, with 5 bases between them. The CDR3 contains 13 residues. The CDR3 coding sequence is TGTGCCAGCAGCCAATCCAGGAACACTGAAGCTTTCTTT. Its translation is CASSQSRNTEAFF.

The V gene is TRBV14, the J gene TRBJ2-1; possibly TRBD2 for D (6 bases). This CDR3 spans 11 amino acids. The germline V and J ends were trimmed by 5 bases and 7 bases, with 6 bases remaining between them. The germline V gene encodes CDR1 SGHDN and CDR2 FVKESK. The CDR3 sequence is CASSGGNEQFF. As DNA, the CDR3 is TGTGCCAGCAGCGGAGGGAATGAGCAGTTCTTC.

This chain uses TRBV6-6 with TRBJ2-7, with D perhaps TRBD1 or TRBD2 (5 bases each). The germline V gene encodes CDR1 MNHNY and CDR2 SVGAGI (reference sequence). V was shortened by 7 bases and J by 3 bases, with 13 bases between the two germline ends. This CDR3 is 13 amino acids long. The DNA of the CDR3 is TGTGCCAGCACCCGGGGCTCCTTCTACGAGCAGTACTTC. It encodes CASTRGSFYEQYF.

The chain recombines TRBV7-2 with TRBJ1-4; no clear D gene. Trimming took off 1 base at V and 3 bases at J, with 6 bases between the two ends. This CDR3 contains 14 residues. CDR1 and CDR2 from the germline V gene are SGHTA and FQGNSA. The CDR3 here is CASSLGLSNEKLFF. The CDR3 coding sequence is TGTGCCAGCAGCTTAGGTCTGTCTAATGAAAAACTGTTTTTT. Supplemented by reference TRBV7-2 and TRBJ1-4, the full variable domain reads GAGVSQSPSNKVTEKGKDVELRCDPISGHTALYWYRQSLGQGLEFLIYFQGNSAPDKSGLPSDRFSAERTGGSVSTLTIQRTQQEDSAVYLCASSLGLSNEKLFFGSGTQLSVL.

The gene calls are TRBV11-2 and TRBJ2-2, with D perhaps TRBD2 (5 bases). Trimming cost V 10 bases and J 5 bases, with 17 bases left between them. This CDR3 region has 14 residues. Germline CDR1 SGHAT, CDR2 FQNNGV. The CDR3 region has the DNA TGTGCCACCGAATCTAGCCGAGGTACCGGGGAGCTGTTTTTT. Translated, it gives CATESSRGTGELFF.

The chain recombines TRBV20-1 with TRBJ1-1; no definite D call. The germline V gene has CDR1 DFQATT and CDR2 SNEGSKA (reference sequence). The CDR3 loop spans 11 amino acids. V was trimmed by 6 bases and J by 0 bases, leaving 5 bases between them. DNA of the CDR3: TGCAGTGCCAGCTTGAACACTGAAGCTTTCTTT. Its translation: CSASLNTEAFF.

This clone was seen a handful of times. The chain couples TRBV19 to TRBJ1-6; D is undetermined. Germline CDR1 LNHDA, CDR2 SQIVND (reference sequence). CDR3 length: 15 amino acids. V was pared by 5 bases and J by 7 bases, with 15 bases between. Here the CDR3 reads CASSRQAGINSPLHF. The CDR3 DNA follows: TGTGCCAGTAGTCGCCAGGCCGGGATCAATTCACCCCTCCACTTT.

The CDR3 is CASSPGTGAVV. For the CDR3, the DNA is TGTGCCAGTAGTCCCGGGACAGGTGCTGTTGTC. This rearrangement joins TRBV19 to TRBJ2-7, with 8 nucleotides matching TRBD1. The CDR3 spans 11 residues. Germline V gene sequence: CDR1 LNHDA, CDR2 SQIVND (reference sequence).

The CDR3 region is CASSLGTGSTGELFF. The CDR3 DNA sequence: TGTGCCAGCAGCCTCGGGACAGGTTCCACCGGGGAGCTGTTTTTT. The chain combines TRBV7-8 with TRBJ2-2, with TRBD1 matching 8 bases. The CDR3 runs to 15 residues. Germline V gives CDR1 SGHVS, CDR2 FQNEAQ. V trimming: 5 bases; J trimming: 4 bases; junction bases outside the gene matches: 6.

The genes are TRBV10-3 and TRBJ1-2; D unresolved. V gave up 11 bases and J gave up 8 bases, with 21 bases separating them. From germline, CDR1 is ENHRY and CDR2 SYGVKD. The CDR3 has 13 amino acids. The CDR3, as DNA: TGTGCCGCAGCTGGGAATCGTCCCGCAGGCTACACCTTC. It codes for CAAAGNRPAGYTF.

The genes are TRBV5-1 and TRBJ2-3; D could derive from TRBD1 or TRBD2 (5 bases each). Germline CDR1 and CDR2: SGHRS and YFSETQ. Trimming took 4 bases from V and 4 from J, leaving 10 bases between them. The CDR3 totals 13 residues. The CDR3: CASSPRGADTQYF. CDR3 nucleotides: TGCGCCAGCAGCCCTCGAGGGGCAGATACGCAGTATTTT.

The chain combines TRBV10-3 with TRBJ2-5; D is ambiguous. The V end lost 5 bases, the J end lost 3 bases, and 13 bases lay between the germline ends. Germline V gene sequence: CDR1 ENHRY, CDR2 SYGVKD. CDR3 length: 14 residues. This CDR3 reads CAISTTTHEETQYF. The CDR3, as DNA: TGTGCCATCAGTACAACGACGCACGAAGAGACCCAGTACTTC.

This chain links TRBV29-1 with TRBJ1-1; D unclear. The CDR3 sequence is 11 residues long. V gave up 1 base and J gave up 7 bases, with 7 bases separating them. Germline values: CDR1 SQVTM, CDR2 ANQGSEA. The DNA of the CDR3 is TGCAGCGTTGAAGGATCAGGTGAAGCTTTCTTT. Amino acid sequence: CSVEGSGEAFF.

The count of this clone is one. This sequence joins TRBV29-1 and TRBJ1-2; D remains ambiguous. V was cut by 3 bases and J by 4 bases, with 24 bases left in between. This CDR3 has 17 amino acids. Germline values: CDR1 SQVTM, CDR2 ANQGSEA. The CDR3 nucleotides read TGCAGCGTTGAGACCCCGTGGACGGTTGAATCGATCTATGGCTACACCTTC. Translation gives CSVETPWTVESIYGYTF.

This clone was recorded only once. The chain joins TRBV11-3 to TRBJ1-2; maybe TRBD1 (6 bases). The CDR3 sequence is 14 residues long. Trimming removed 0 bases from V and 8 bases from J, with 13 bases in between. CDR1 and CDR2 from the germline V gene are SGHNT and YENEEA. CDR3 coding DNA: TGTGCCAGCAGCTTAGATTCGGGGGCACGGGGCTACACCTTC. Amino acids: CASSLDSGARGYTF. The full variable domain, its missing parts supplied by reference TRBV11-3 and TRBJ1-2, is EAGVVQSPRYKIIEKKQPVAFWCNPISGHNTLYWYLQNLGQGPELLIRYENEEAVDDSQLPKDRFSAERLKGVDSTLKIQPAELGDSAVYLCASSLDSGARGYTFGSGTRLTVV.

The chain carries TRBV7-2 and TRBJ2-5; TRBD2 matches at 8 bases. V dropped 1 base and J dropped 0; count of bases not matched to a gene: 10. The CDR3 totals 18 residues. Germline V gene data show CDR1 as SGHTA and CDR2 as FQGNSA. The CDR3: CASSLGTSRGRYQETQYF. The CDR3 bases are TGTGCCAGCAGCTTAGGGACTAGCAGGGGCAGGTACCAAGAGACCCAGTACTTC.

The chain couples TRBV7-9 to TRBJ2-5; 8 positions match TRBD2. The germline CDR1 and CDR2 sequences are SEHNR and FQNEAQ (reference sequence). V trimming: 1 base; J trimming: 4 bases; junction bases outside the gene matches: 14. This CDR3 region has 18 residues. CDR3 residues: CASSLVVLGGGLAETQYF. The CDR3 DNA is TGTGCCAGCAGCTTAGTAGTTCTCGGCGGGGGGCTAGCAGAGACCCAGTACTTC.

The chain joins TRBV29-1 to TRBJ2-3, with 7 bases aligning to TRBD1. From germline, CDR1 is SQVTM and CDR2 ANQGSEA. This CDR3 has 13 amino acids. V was clipped by 3 bases and J by 0 bases; unmatched bases: 0. DNA for the CDR3: TGCAGCGTTGAGGGACAGAGCACAGATACGCAGTATTTT. It specifies CSVEGQSTDTQYF.

The gene calls are TRBV7-2 and TRBJ1-5; maybe TRBD1 (5 bases). CDR1 and CDR2 (germline): SGHTA, FQGNSA. The ends were cut back, 5 bases at V and 8 bases at J, with 13 bases in the middle. This CDR3 is built from 13 residues. The CDR3 coding sequence is TGTGCCAGCAGCCCGACAGTCGAGGAGCCCCAGCATTTT. It is translated as CASSPTVEEPQHF. The complete variable domain, with remaining parts taken from reference TRBV7-2 and TRBJ1-5, reads GAGVSQSPSNKVTEKGKDVELRCDPISGHTALYWYRQSLGQGLEFLIYFQGNSAPDKSGLPSDRFSAERTGGSVSTLTIQRTQQEDSAVYLCASSPTVEEPQHFGDGTRLSIL.

This clone was recorded only once. The rearrangement links TRBV7-2 to TRBJ1-1; D possibly corresponds to TRBD1 (5 bases). The length of the CDR3 is 15 residues. Germline V CDR1 and CDR2: SGHTA, FQGNSA. V was cut by 1 base and J by 0 bases, with 9 bases left in between. This CDR3 reads CASSLDGQMNTEAFF. For the CDR3, the DNA is TGTGCCAGCAGCTTAGATGGACAAATGAACACTGAAGCTTTCTTT.

This chain uses TRBV6-1 with TRBJ2-2; D not certain. The CDR3 spans 15 residues. Between the trimmed V and J ends, which lost 6 bases and 2 bases, there was a span of 13 bases. CDR1 is MNHNS and CDR2 is SASEGT in the germline V gene. The CDR3 region is CASRWGSSNTGELFF. CDR3 DNA sequence: TGTGCCAGCAGGTGGGGTAGCAGCAACACCGGGGAGCTGTTTTTT.

The CDR3 DNA is TGCAGCGTTCCGGCAGGGGCTCCGGACACCATATATTTT. Translating gives CSVPAGAPDTIYF. The chain couples TRBV29-1 to TRBJ1-3; D might be TRBD1 (6 bases). The germline CDR1 and CDR2 sequences are SQVTM and ANQGSEA. There are 13 residues in the CDR3. Deletions cut 5 bases from V and 8 bases from J, with 16 bases between.